This record looks at one T cell receptor (beta chain) sequence and its context. This sample is drawn from a study of graft-versus-host responses after intestinal transplantation. Method: immunoSEQ multiplex PCR; TCRdb's copy keeps in-frame clones and lacks some. The sample has about 47,000 clones; 85% to 95% are singletons. Germline V gene lookup returns CDR1 MNHNS and CDR2 SASEGT. CDR3 length equals 12 residues. Trimming removed 7 bases from V and 12 bases from J; junction bases left unmatched: 11. The source was PBMCs, collected roughly 760 days after a first intestinal transplant, on the day of a second. The chain carries TRBV6-1 and TRBJ2-7, with 8 bases fitting TRBD1. The source is a human patient who received an intestinal transplant, so some T cells may come from the graft donor. CDR3 sequence reads: CASIHPDRALYF. Here the CDR3 DNA reads TGTGCCAGCATCCACCCGGACAGGGCGCTGTACTTC.